The 13 T cell receptor beta chains given below trace back to one sample, sequenced in a study of T cell changes during pregnancy in multiple sclerosis. TCRdb keeps only in-frame clones here, not all; method: immunoSEQ multiplex PCR. The sample carries under 100,000 clones, about 95% recorded once. This sample comprised peripheral blood, obtained in the second trimester of pregnancy. The source is a female donor with multiple sclerosis, enrolled in a pregnancy study.

V is TRBV30 and J is TRBJ2-7; TRBD2 matches 8 bases. With 1 base clipped from V and 1 base from J, the junction kept 9 bases outside the gene matches. CDR3 length: 16 amino acids. The germline V gene has CDR1 GTSNPN and CDR2 SVGIG (reference sequence). CDR3 residues: CAWSGGPAGVSYEQYF. CDR3 coding DNA: TGTGCCTGGAGTGGGGGGCCAGCGGGAGTATCCTACGAGCAGTACTTC.

The CDR3 region has the DNA TGTGCCAGCAGTGCAAAGGGGATAGGGGGAGGGCTCACAGATACGCAGTATTTT. It translates to CASSAKGIGGGLTDTQYF. The chain combines TRBV6-1 with TRBJ2-3; D perhaps matches TRBD2 (7 bases). The CDR3 is 18 amino acids. The germline V gene encodes CDR1 MNHNS and CDR2 SASEGT. Trimming left V 4 bases short and J 2 bases short, with 22 bases between.

This rearrangement joins TRBV5-4 to TRBJ1-1; 7 bases fit TRBD1. The CDR3 spans 16 residues. Germline CDR1 is SGHNT and CDR2 is YYREEE (reference sequence). V trimming: 3 bases; J trimming: 2 bases; junction bases outside the gene matches: 10. The CDR3 coding sequence is TGTGCCAGCAGCTCCATCCTACAGGGGCGAAACACTGAAGCTTTCTTT. Protein: CASSSILQGRNTEAFF.

The V and J genes are TRBV6-6 and TRBJ2-3; TRBD2 matches at 9 bases. Germline CDR1 is MNHNY and CDR2 is SVGAGI (reference sequence). The CDR3 spans 14 residues. The V segment lost 7 bases and the J segment 2 bases; nucleotides outside the gene matches: 4. Written as DNA, the CDR3 is TGTGCCAGCACGCGGGAGGGCCTCACAGATACGCAGTATTTT. Its translation is CASTREGLTDTQYF.

This chain links TRBV6-6 with TRBJ1-5; maybe TRBD1 (5 bases). Trimming shortened V by 0 bases and J by 7 bases, and 13 bases separated the two germline ends. CDR1 is MNHNY, CDR2 SVGAGI, per germline (reference sequence). The CDR3 sequence is 15 residues long. The CDR3, as DNA: TGTGCCAGCAGTTACTCGATCGGGGGGGGACAGCCCCAGCATTTT. Translated: CASSYSIGGGQPQHF.

The CDR3 spells CASSQGLGAYGYTF. Written as DNA, the CDR3 is TGTGCCAGCAGTCAAGGACTGGGAGCTTATGGCTACACCTTC. V is TRBV2 and J is TRBJ1-2; D not resolved. The germline CDR1 and CDR2 sequences are SNHLY and FYNNEI. V lost 5 bases and J 5 bases, leaving 15 bases between the germline ends. The CDR3 length is 14 residues.

The genes are TRBV5-4 and TRBJ2-1; 14 nucleotides align to TRBD2. Germline V gene sequence: CDR1 SGHNT, CDR2 YYREEE (reference sequence). CDR3 size: 16 residues. The V segment lost 4 bases and the J segment 6 bases; nucleotides outside the gene matches: 6. The CDR3 loop is CASSMTSGRARNEQFF. CDR3 nucleotide sequence: TGTGCCAGCAGCATGACTAGCGGGAGGGCACGCAATGAGCAGTTCTTC.

The J gene is TRBJ2-5, the V gene TRBV19; weak D call: TRBD2 (5 bases). CDR3 length: 16 residues. Germline V gene sequence: CDR1 LNHDA, CDR2 SQIVND (reference sequence). V lost 1 base to trimming and J lost 4 bases, with 16 bases between them. The CDR3 DNA follows: TGTGCCAGTAGTATAGGGTTCCAGTCTCGGGGAGAGACCCAGTACTTC. Protein: CASSIGFQSRGETQYF.

This chain uses TRBV5-1 with TRBJ2-3, with TRBD2 matching 8 bases. The CDR3 is 16 amino acids. V trimming: 0 bases; J trimming: 2 bases; junction bases outside the gene matches: 5. Looked up from germline, CDR1 is SGHRS and CDR2 is YFSETQ. CDR3 region: CASSLGVGRATDTQYF. In DNA form, the CDR3 reads TGCGCCAGCAGCTTGGGCGTCGGGAGGGCCACAGATACGCAGTATTTT.

This sequence joins TRBV19 and TRBJ2-1; weak D call: TRBD2 (5 bases). The CDR3 runs 13 residues. V lost 2 bases and J lost 5, with 7 bases in between. Germline values: CDR1 LNHDA, CDR2 SQIVND (reference sequence). CDR3 sequence reads: CASSIILDNEQFF. CDR3 coding DNA: TGTGCCAGTAGTATAATACTAGACAATGAGCAGTTCTTC.

The chain joins TRBV7-9 to TRBJ2-2; 9 nucleotides match TRBD2. From germline, CDR1 is SEHNR and CDR2 FQNEAQ (reference sequence). The trim removed 8 bases at V and 6 bases at J, leaving 10 bases unmatched. CDR3 length equals 15 residues. CDR3 loop: CASVVREGGPGELFF. The CDR3, as DNA: TGTGCCAGCGTGGTGCGGGAGGGCGGTCCCGGGGAGCTGTTTTTT.

The rearrangement joins TRBV5-1 to TRBJ2-1; a weak D match, TRBD2 (5 bases). CDR1 and CDR2 from the germline V gene are SGHRS and YFSETQ. The CDR3 consists of 11 residues. V lost 4 bases and J 7 bases, leaving 6 bases between the germline ends. CDR3 sequence reads: CASSGGNEQFF. In DNA, the CDR3 is TGCGCCAGCAGCGGAGGTAATGAGCAGTTCTTC. The complete variable domain, with remaining parts taken from reference TRBV5-1 and TRBJ2-1, reads KAGVTQTPRYLIKTRGQQVTLSCSPISGHRSVSWYQQTPGQGLQFLFEYFSETQRNKGNFPGRFSGRQFSNSRSEMNVSTLELGDSALYLCASSGGNEQFFGPGTRLTVL.

The chain has TRBV5-4 and TRBJ2-5, with a weak D call TRBD1 (6 bases). CDR1 is SGHNT, CDR2 YYREEE, per germline (reference sequence). The CDR3 totals 15 residues. Trimming stripped 4 bases from V and 2 bases from J, with 15 bases between. CDR3 loop: CASSPPGQRQETQYF. The CDR3 DNA sequence: TGTGCCAGCAGCCCTCCGGGACAAAGACAAGAGACCCAGTACTTC.